This TCR beta chain was retrieved from a study of monozygotic twins with inflammatory bowel disease. Study-wide results and caveats: Twins with IBD had fewer clonotypes in common with others than healthy twins, particularly during disease activity.

Concerning this clonotype itself: The antigen remains unidentified.

Through template switching, UMIs that included a 6-nucleotide sample barcode were added. No DNA is given; TCRdb re-called the 5' RACE reads and lists each CDR3 protein once. Its table lists 88,000 or so distinct CDR3 sequences. Looked up from germline, CDR1 is SGHVS and CDR2 is FQNEAQ. CDR3 length: 14 residues. The V call is TRBV7-8, the J call TRBJ2-7; TCRdb's assignment of TRBD1 cannot be checked, as there is no DNA. Source material: blood. This receptor was identified in a human donor with ulcerative colitis or Crohn's disease, or a healthy co-twin of an affected twin (not recorded which). CDR3 residues: CASSLQGFSYEQYF. The whole variable domain, filled in from reference TRBV7-8 and TRBJ2-7, reads GAGVSQSPRYKVAKRGQDVALRCDPISGHVSLFWYQQALGQGPEFLTYFQNEAQLDKSGLPSDRFFAERPEGSVSTLKIQRTQQEDSAVYLCASSLQGFSYEQYFGPGTRLTVT.